These 12 T cell receptor beta chains originate from one sample sequenced in a study of yellow fever vaccine responses in identical twins. TCRdb reprocessed the RT-PCR reads via MiXCR and lists one record per CDR3 protein. This table holds fewer than 2,500 distinct CDR3 sequences, around 33% found once. The sample here was T cells from blood (PBMCs), unsorted or a sorted subset (not recorded which), taken before or after yellow fever vaccination (not recorded which). The receptors were sampled from a woman younger than 35 who received the yellow fever vaccine.

This chain joins TRBV23-1 and TRBJ1-5; the D gene is possibly TRBD1 (6 bases). TRBV23-1 is annotated as an ORF whose role is uncertain. The V end was cut by 2 bases, the J end by 4 bases, with 21 bases between. The CDR3 runs to 18 residues. As DNA, the CDR3 is TGCGCCAGCAGTCAACGCCCCCAGGGGAGGGTTAGGAATCAGCCCCAGCATTTT. Its protein is CASSQRPQGRVRNQPQHF.

V and J are TRBV7-6 and TRBJ2-7, with 7 bases aligning to TRBD2. V shed 6 bases and J 2 bases; nucleotides not matched to a gene: 16. This CDR3 spans 17 amino acids. From germline, CDR1 is SGHVS and CDR2 FNYEAQ. CDR3 DNA sequence: TGTGCCAGCAGTTCCTCGGCTCGAGGGAGGGTGACCTACGAGCAGTACTTC. Its translation is CASSSSARGRVTYEQYF. The whole variable domain, filled in from reference TRBV7-6 and TRBJ2-7, reads GAGVSQSPRYKVTKRGQDVALRCDPISGHVSLYWYRQALGQGPEFLTYFNYEAQQDKSGLPNDRFSAERPEGSISTLTIQRTEQRDSAMYRCASSSSARGRVTYEQYFGPGTRLTVT.

This clonotype was counted a few times. The V call is TRBV15, the J call TRBJ1-5, with 8 bases lining up with TRBD1. The CDR3 covers 15 residues. Trimming at V came to 7 bases and at J to 0 bases, leaving 5 bases not matched to a gene. Per the germline V gene, CDR1 is LNHNV and CDR2 is YYDKDF (reference sequence). CDR3 loop: CATTWDRSSNQPQHF. The DNA of the CDR3 is TGTGCCACCACCTGGGACAGGAGTAGCAATCAGCCCCAGCATTTT.

V and J are TRBV5-1 and TRBJ1-1; TRBD1 aligns across 7 bases. Germline V CDR1 and CDR2: SGHRS, YFSETQ. V trimming: 3 bases; J trimming: 5 bases; junction bases outside the gene matches: 7. This CDR3 region has 14 residues. The CDR3 loop reads CASSSEQGRTEAFF. In DNA, the CDR3 is TGCGCCAGCAGCTCCGAACAGGGGCGGACTGAAGCTTTCTTT.

This chain joins TRBV11-1 and TRBJ2-7; D remains unclear. This CDR3 spans 13 amino acids. CDR1 is SGHAT and CDR2 is FQDESV in the germline V gene (reference sequence). V was trimmed by 0 bases and J by 4 bases, leaving 7 bases between them. CDR3 coding DNA: TGTGCCAGCAGCTTAGCCGGGCCTTACGAGCAGTACTTC. Its translation is CASSLAGPYEQYF. Full variable domain (missing parts from reference TRBV11-1 and TRBJ2-7): EAEVAQSPRYKITEKSQAVAFWCDPISGHATLYWYRQILGQGPELLVQFQDESVVDDSQLPKDRFSAERLKGVDSTLKIQPAELGDSAMYLCASSLAGPYEQYFGPGTRLTVT.

This chain uses TRBV5-1 with TRBJ1-6; D uncertain. V was trimmed by 4 bases and J by 7 bases, leaving 18 bases between them. This CDR3 is 16 amino acids long. Germline V gene sequence: CDR1 SGHRS, CDR2 YFSETQ. CDR3 amino acids: CASSVTPDARNSPLHF. The CDR3 DNA is TGCGCCAGCAGCGTAACACCGGACGCAAGGAATTCACCCCTCCACTTT.

In its sample, this clonotype was seen a few times. The chain uses TRBV12-3 or TRBV12-4 and TRBJ2-7; 8 bases map to TRBD2. The ends lost 2 bases at V and 1 base at J; junction bases unmatched: 7. CDR3 length: 16 amino acids. The CDR3 nucleotides read TGTGCCAGCAGTTTAATGGCGGGAGGATCGTCCTACGAGCAGTACTTC. Protein sequence: CASSLMAGGSSYEQYF.

This clonotype appeared a few times. The chain couples TRBV11-1 to TRBJ2-1; D not certain. The V gene's germline CDR1 is SGHAT and CDR2 FQDESV (reference sequence). The CDR3 length is 15 residues. The ends were cut back, 9 bases at V and 5 bases at J, with 20 bases in the middle. This CDR3 reads CASAPTLPHNNEQFF. CDR3 nucleotide sequence: TGTGCCAGTGCCCCCACGCTGCCCCACAACAATGAGCAGTTCTTC.

The chain links TRBV13 to TRBJ2-7; D unresolved. Germline CDR1 and CDR2: PRHDT and FYEKMQ (reference sequence). CDR3 length equals 14 residues. V lost 0 bases, J lost 3 bases, and 9 bases lay in between. The CDR3 DNA is TGTGCCAGCAGCTTAGGACAGCTCCTCTACGAGCAGTACTTC. Residues: CASSLGQLLYEQYF. Variable domain in full (rest from reference TRBV13 and TRBJ2-7): AAGVIQSPRHLIKEKRETATLKCYPIPRHDTVYWYQQGPGQDPQFLISFYEKMQSDKGSIPDRFSAQQFSDYHSELNMSSLELGDSALYFCASSLGQLLYEQYFGPGTRLTVT.

The chain is built from TRBV4-2 and TRBJ2-1; 8 bases are shared with TRBD1. Germline CDR1 reads LGHNA; CDR2 reads YNFKEQ. This CDR3 has 15 amino acids. After removal of 5 bases from V and 5 bases from J, the junction contained 8 bases not matched to a gene. The CDR3 loop reads CASSGPGGPNNEQFF. The CDR3 nucleotides are TGTGCCAGCAGCGGCCCAGGGGGCCCAAACAATGAGCAGTTCTTC.

V gene TRBV7-9 combines with J gene TRBJ1-1, with D possibly TRBD1 on 6 matching bases. This CDR3 is built from 14 residues. The V end was cut by 5 bases, the J end by 4 bases, with 14 bases between. Germline loops: CDR1 SEHNR, CDR2 FQNEAQ (reference sequence). As DNA, the CDR3 is TGTGCCAGCAGCCCGCAATCAGGGGTCACTGAAGCTTTCTTT. Encoded protein: CASSPQSGVTEAFF.

J is TRBJ2-7 and V is TRBV11-2; the D gene is possibly TRBD1 (6 bases). The CDR3 extends over 13 amino acids. V was shortened by 5 bases and J by 4 bases, with 12 bases between the two germline ends. The germline gives CDR1 SGHAT, CDR2 FQNNGV. CDR3 in DNA: TGTGCCAGCAGCGCTCGGCAGGGGTACGAGCAGTACTTC. As protein: CASSARQGYEQYF. Looking up the rest from reference TRBV11-2 and TRBJ2-7 gives the full variable domain: EAGVAQSPRYKIIEKRQSVAFWCNPISGHATLYWYQQILGQGPKLLIQFQNNGVVDDSQLPKDRFSAERLKGVDSTLKIQPAKLEDSAVYLCASSARQGYEQYFGPGTRLTVT.